The 10 T cell receptor beta chains listed next were all sequenced from one sample in a study of OX40 agonist ivuxolimab in advanced cancers. Sequencing used immunoSEQ multiplex PCR; TCRdb keeps in-frame clones, though not all of them. The repertoire has 75,000 to 80,000 clones, approximately 84% of them found once; the top ten carry around 7.5%. The material was CD4+ or CD8+ T cells sorted from blood, obtained in a trial of the OX40 agonist ivuxolimab. The source of these receptors is an adult with an advanced solid tumor such as melanoma, head and neck, liver or kidney cancer.

The V and J genes are TRBV2 and TRBJ2-1; perhaps TRBD2 as D (5 bases). Per germline, CDR1 SNHLY and CDR2 FYNNEI. V was shortened by 8 bases and J by 3 bases, with 14 bases between the two germline ends. The CDR3 runs 14 residues. The CDR3 nucleotides read TGTGCCAGCGAAGTAATAGGGAGCTACAATGAGCAGTTCTTC. Its protein product is CASEVIGSYNEQFF.

The chain uses TRBV6-1 and TRBJ2-1; 9 bases agree with TRBD1. From germline, CDR1 is MNHNS and CDR2 SASEGT. The CDR3 has 16 amino acids. The junction had 14 bases not matched to a gene; V was cut back by 4 bases and J by 10 bases. CDR3 DNA sequence: TGTGCCAGCAGTGCTGGGGAGGGACAGGGAGTTTGGGAGCAGTTCTTC. This codes for CASSAGEGQGVWEQFF.

This clone was recorded a few times. The chain uses TRBV28 and TRBJ1-3; D ambiguous. The CDR3 extends over 14 amino acids. V lost 4 bases and J lost 0, with 7 bases in between. Germline loops: CDR1 MDHEN, CDR2 SYDVKM. The CDR3 nucleotides read TGTGCCAGCAGTTCCCCCTACTCTGGAAACACCATATATTTT. Its protein is CASSSPYSGNTIYF. Supplemented by reference TRBV28 and TRBJ1-3, the full variable domain reads DVKVTQSSRYLVKRTGEKVFLECVQDMDHENMFWYRQDPGLGLRLIYFSYDVKMKEKGDIPEGYSVSREKKERFSLILESASTNQTSMYLCASSSPYSGNTIYFGEGSWLTVV.

The chain carries TRBV7-9 and TRBJ1-3; D call uncertain. The CDR3 loop spans 14 amino acids. The germline gives CDR1 SEHNR, CDR2 FQNEAQ (reference sequence). The V and J ends lost 5 bases and 0 bases respectively, with 8 bases between them. The CDR3 reads CASSAFNSGNTIYF. CDR3 nucleotide sequence: TGTGCCAGCAGCGCCTTCAACTCTGGAAACACCATATATTTT.

The CDR3, as DNA: TGTGCTAGTGGTAAACTAGCTTCCATTGAGCAGTTCTTC. It specifies CASGKLASIEQFF. The V and J genes are TRBV12-5 and TRBJ2-1, with D maybe TRBD2 (6 bases). This CDR3 spans 13 amino acids. CDR1 and CDR2 (germline): LGHNT, FRNRAP. V was trimmed by 5 bases and J by 9 bases, leaving 14 bases between them.

The chain uses TRBV9 and TRBJ2-1; 10 bases match TRBD2. V lost 2 bases, J lost 0 bases, and 8 bases stayed unmatched. From germline, CDR1 is SGDLS and CDR2 YYNGEE. The CDR3 is 18 residues long. As DNA, the CDR3 is TGTGCCAGCAGCGTCGGCCTAGCGGGAGAGCTCTCCTACAATGAGCAGTTCTTC. Translation gives CASSVGLAGELSYNEQFF. Full variable domain (rest looked up from reference TRBV9 and TRBJ2-1): DSGVTQTPKHLITATGQRVTLRCSPRSGDLSVYWYQQSLDQGLQFLIQYYNGEERAKGNILERFSAQQFPDLHSELNLSSLELGDSALYFCASSVGLAGELSYNEQFFGPGTRLTVL.

The genes are TRBV4-3 and TRBJ2-1; D is ambiguous. Trimming removed 0 bases at V and 0 bases at J, with 12 bases between. Germline-derived CDR1 and CDR2 are LGHNA and YSLEER. This CDR3 is built from 17 residues. CDR3 region: CASSQDSGFSSYNEQFF. DNA for the CDR3: TGCGCCAGCAGCCAAGATAGTGGCTTCAGCTCCTACAATGAGCAGTTCTTC.

In this sample, this clone turned up a few times. The chain recombines TRBV5-4 with TRBJ2-7, with D perhaps being TRBD1 or TRBD2 (5 bases each). V gave up 4 bases and J gave up 5 bases, with 16 bases separating them. The germline V gene has CDR1 SGHNT and CDR2 YYREEE (reference sequence). The length of the CDR3 is 14 residues. The CDR3 nucleotides read TGTGCCAGCAGCGGCCGGGACGGACCCAACGAGCAGTACTTC. Translated, it gives CASSGRDGPNEQYF.

The CDR3: CASSPNRPGKGGRNTIYF. CDR3 DNA sequence: TGTGCCAGCTCACCAAATCGCCCTGGAAAGGGAGGGAGAAACACCATATATTTT. The chain recombines TRBV18 with TRBJ1-3; D gene uncertain. The V end was cut by 2 bases, the J end by 5 bases, with 22 bases between. The CDR3 covers 18 residues. Per germline, CDR1 KGHSH and CDR2 LQKENI.

The rearrangement joins TRBV28 to TRBJ1-6; no clear D gene. CDR1 and CDR2 (germline): MDHEN, SYDVKM. The CDR3 extends over 14 amino acids. The V and J ends lost 5 bases and 9 bases respectively, with 14 bases between them. The CDR3 DNA reads as TGTGCCAGCAGTGAACTTAGGGATGGTTCACCCCTCCACTTT. Translated: CASSELRDGSPLHF.